A single sample gave rise to the 3 T cell receptor beta chains below, sequenced in a study of T-cell memory formation after mild COVID-19. MiXCR, run by TCRdb on the 5' RACE reads, gives a single entry per CDR3 protein. The sample records about 560,000 distinct CDR3 sequences, roughly 20% being singletons. Sequenced sample: PBMCs or a T cell subset sorted from them (not recorded which). Receptors were obtained from an adult woman who had mild COVID-19 (a few samples of this study predate the infection). Cell type and time point are not known.

The DNA for the CDR3 is TGTGCCAGCTCAGGCCGGTGGGTCCAAGAGACCCAGTACTTC. This gives the protein CASSGRWVQETQYF. This chain connects TRBV18 to TRBJ2-5; no definite D call. V was pared by 5 bases and J by 1 base, with 11 bases between. Germline assignment: CDR1 KGHSH and CDR2 LQKENI. This CDR3 comprises 14 residues.

This clonotype has a handful of counts. V is TRBV24-1 and J is TRBJ1-2; D is unresolved. This CDR3 contains 13 residues. Per the germline V gene, CDR1 is KGHDR and CDR2 is SFDVKD. Trimming stripped 0 bases from V and 8 bases from J, with 9 bases between. The CDR3 bases are TGTGCCACCAGTGATTTGGCCGACGGGGGCTACACCTTC. This codes for CATSDLADGGYTF.

The table lists this clonotype with a few counts. The genes are TRBV2 and TRBJ2-7; a weak D match, TRBD2 (6 bases). The germline CDR1 and CDR2 sequences are SNHLY and FYNNEI. Trimming took off 8 bases at V and 2 bases at J, with 13 bases between the two ends. This CDR3 has 13 residues. CDR3 sequence reads: CASGGLLPYEQYF. In DNA form, the CDR3 reads TGTGCCAGCGGGGGACTTCTACCCTACGAGCAGTACTTC. Complete variable domain (other parts from reference TRBV2 and TRBJ2-7): EPEVTQTPSHQVTQMGQEVILRCVPISNHLYFYWYRQILGQKVEFLVSFYNNEISEKSEIFDDQFSVERPDGSNFTLKIRSTKLEDSAMYFCASGGLLPYEQYFGPGTRLTVT.